This T cell receptor (beta chain) was identified during a study of cytomegalovirus exposure and HLA in healthy donors. Primers for the PCR totalled 60 Vbeta and 13 Jbeta. Profiling relied on immunoSEQ multiplex PCR, and the TCRdb table lists in-frame clones only, not all of them. The sample records around 190,000 clones, approximately 84% being singletons. Material for sequencing was PBMCs. The TCR was taken from a female donor in good health and CMV-seronegative.

CDR3 in DNA: TGCGCCAGCAGCGCGAAGGGGGGGGATACGCAGTATTTT. Protein: CASSAKGGDTQYF. This chain links TRBV5-1 with TRBJ2-3; D is perhaps TRBD2 (7 bases). The CDR3 runs 13 residues. V lost 4 bases and J lost 6, with 12 bases in between. Germline V gives CDR1 SGHRS, CDR2 YFSETQ.